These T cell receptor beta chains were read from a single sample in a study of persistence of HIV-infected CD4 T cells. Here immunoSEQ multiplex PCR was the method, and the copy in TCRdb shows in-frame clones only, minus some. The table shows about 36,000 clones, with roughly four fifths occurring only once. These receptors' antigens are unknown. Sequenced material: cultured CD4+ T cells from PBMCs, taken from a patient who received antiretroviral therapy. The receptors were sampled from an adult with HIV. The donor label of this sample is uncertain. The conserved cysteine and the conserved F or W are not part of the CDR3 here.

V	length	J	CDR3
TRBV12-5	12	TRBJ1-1	ASGFEGRGTEAF
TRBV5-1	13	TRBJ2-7	ASGSATVGSYEQY
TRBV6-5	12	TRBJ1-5	ASSRQGGNQPQH
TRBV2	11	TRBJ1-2	ASSEEREYGYT
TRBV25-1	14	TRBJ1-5	ASSPPGPRGNQPQH
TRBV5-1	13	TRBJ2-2	ASRSSNRASGELF
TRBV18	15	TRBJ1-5	ASSLRGTGDSNQPQH
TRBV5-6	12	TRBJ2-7	ASSFRRTSYEQY
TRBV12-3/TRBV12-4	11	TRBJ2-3	ASSLSQADTQY
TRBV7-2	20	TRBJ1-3	ASSLAPGQGIGVGTSGNTIY